Described below is a single T cell receptor beta chain sequence and its context. Its antigen is as yet unknown. Here immunoSEQ multiplex PCR was the method, and the copy in TCRdb shows in-frame clones only, minus some. The sample lists approximately 12,000 clones; 65% to 75% were seen once. As healthy controls, the study included blood donors who had a median age of approximately 56 years (range about 20-75) and were more than 45% female. The sample originates from a study of somatic mutations in cytotoxic T cells in rheumatoid arthritis. About the research overall: Some V beta antibody-stained T-cell populations were flow-sorted at nearly 100% purity, including V beta1+ cells sequenced for TCRB. Regarding the study as a whole: With age, CD8+ clonality increased in rheumatoid arthritis patients, whereas no such increase appeared in healthy controls.

The sequenced sample was CD8+ T cells sorted from blood. This sequence originates from a man in his 70s in good health.

CDR3 region: CASSLGNSGNTIYF. CDR3 in DNA: TGTGCCAGCAGCTTGGGCAACTCTGGAAACACCATATATTTT. The rearrangement joins TRBV11-3 to TRBJ1-3; D uncertain. There are 14 residues in the CDR3. Germline lookup yields CDR1 SGHNT and CDR2 YENEEA. The V gene lost 3 bases and the J gene lost 0 bases, with 6 bases spanning the gap.